The clone carrying this T cell receptor beta chain was recorded many times. Healthy Caucasians, and only they, were the donors. The V and J ends lost 0 bases and 4 bases respectively, with 13 bases between them. This CDR3 is 16 amino acids long. Looked up from germline, CDR1 is SGHRS and CDR2 is YFSETQ. A single record per CDR3 protein comes from TCRdb applying MiXCR to the 5' RACE reads. The sample consists of 700,000 or so distinct CDR3 sequences, 21% of them appearing once. These data come from a study of identical twins. The same data also contributed to another study, on T cells expressing NK-cell markers. That source reports: Expanded clones of NKG2C+ T cells had an unclear HCMV specificity.

The rearrangement links TRBV5-1 to TRBJ2-2; the D gene is possibly TRBD2 (6 bases). The sample consisted of PBMCs. This receptor was obtained from a woman between 18 and 29 years old in good health. In DNA form, the CDR3 reads TGCGCCAGCAGCTTGGAGGGACTGGACCGCACCGGGGAGCTGTTTTTT. This codes for CASSLEGLDRTGELFF.